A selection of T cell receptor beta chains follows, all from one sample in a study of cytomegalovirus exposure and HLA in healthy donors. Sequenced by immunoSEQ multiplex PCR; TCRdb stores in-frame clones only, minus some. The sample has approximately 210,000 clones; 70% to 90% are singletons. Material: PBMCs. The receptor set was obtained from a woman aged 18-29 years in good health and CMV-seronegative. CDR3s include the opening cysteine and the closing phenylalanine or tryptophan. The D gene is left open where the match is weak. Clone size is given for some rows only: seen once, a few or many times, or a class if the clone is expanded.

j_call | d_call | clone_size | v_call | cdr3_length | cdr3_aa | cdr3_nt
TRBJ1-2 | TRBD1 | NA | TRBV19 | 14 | CASLNTRTGRGYTF | TGTGCCAGCCTTAACACTCGGACAGGGAGAGGCTACACCTTC
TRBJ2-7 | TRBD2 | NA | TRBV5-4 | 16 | CASSLGTSGRADEQYF | TGTGCCAGCAGCTTGGGAACTAGCGGGAGGGCCGACGAGCAGTACTTC
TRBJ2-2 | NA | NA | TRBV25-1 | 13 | CASSMRDTGELFF | TGTGCCAGCAGTATGAGAGACACCGGGGAGCTGTTTTTT
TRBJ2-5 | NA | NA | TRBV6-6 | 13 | CASSGGIMETQYF | TGTGCCAGCAGTGGCGGGATCATGGAGACCCAGTACTTC
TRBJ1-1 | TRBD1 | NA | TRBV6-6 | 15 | CASSYSSKGAREAFF | TGTGCCAGCAGTTACTCGAGTAAGGGGGCGCGGGAAGCTTTCTTT
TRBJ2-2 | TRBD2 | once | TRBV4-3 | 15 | CASSLFSGAAGELFF | TGCGCCAGCAGCCTTTTTAGCGGGGCGGCCGGGGAGCTGTTTTTT
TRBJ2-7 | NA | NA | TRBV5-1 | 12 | CASRTNRDEQYF | TGCGCCAGCAGGACCAACAGAGACGAGCAGTACTTC
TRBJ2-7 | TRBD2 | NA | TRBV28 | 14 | CASRGLAAAYEQYF | TGTGCCAGCAGGGGACTAGCGGCTGCCTACGAGCAGTACTTC
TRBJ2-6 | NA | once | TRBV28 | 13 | CASRQAGANVLTF | TGTGCCAGCAGACAGGCTGGGGCCAACGTCCTGACTTTC
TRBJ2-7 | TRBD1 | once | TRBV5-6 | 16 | CASSTRQGQGFYEQYF | TGTGCCAGCAGTACTAGGCAGGGACAGGGCTTTTACGAGCAGTACTTC